This entry lists 10 T cell receptor beta chains sequenced from one sample in a study of blood T cell repertoires in COVID-19. Data came from immunoSEQ multiplex PCR; TCRdb stores just in-frame clones and leaves some out. The sample has 250,000 to 400,000 clones, 90% seen once; the top ten hold roughly 2.9%. The source material was peripheral blood. The receptors were sampled from a woman aged 30 to 39 with COVID-19, enrolled during active disease.

This clone showed up just a few times. Its ends do not fully match the called genes, so a read error is possible. This rearrangement joins TRBV5-5 to TRBJ2-1; 8 bases match TRBD1. The germline gives CDR1 SGHKS, CDR2 YYEKEE (reference sequence). The CDR3 is 16 amino acids. For the CDR3, the DNA is TGTGCCAGCAGTTTGGGACCACAGGGGGACTACAATGAGCAGTTCTTC. Protein sequence: CASSLGPQGDYNEQFF.

In DNA, the CDR3 is TGTGCCAGCAGCGGGACACGAAAGGGAGATACGCAGTATTTT. It encodes CASSGTRKGDTQYF. The chain uses TRBV9 and TRBJ2-3; a possible D gene is TRBD1 (5 bases). Trimming left V 3 bases short and J 5 bases short, with 13 bases between. CDR1 is SGDLS and CDR2 is YYNGEE in the germline V gene. This CDR3 is built from 14 residues.

V and J are TRBV28 and TRBJ1-1; 7 nucleotides match TRBD1. The CDR3 runs to 14 residues. V was pared by 10 bases and J by 1 base, with 9 bases of the junction left unmatched. Germline values: CDR1 MDHEN, CDR2 SYDVKM. CDR3 sequence (DNA): TGTGCCACTACGGACAGGCTTAGGAACACTGAAGCTTTCTTT. Amino acid sequence: CATTDRLRNTEAFF.

The chain couples TRBV9 to TRBJ2-1; D possibly corresponds to TRBD2 (5 bases). V was shortened by 3 bases and J by 7 bases, with 8 bases between the two germline ends. The CDR3 loop spans 12 amino acids. Germline V gene sequence: CDR1 SGDLS, CDR2 YYNGEE. CDR3 sequence: CASSGGFNEQFF. The CDR3 bases are TGTGCCAGCAGCGGCGGGTTTAATGAGCAGTTCTTC.

This rearrangement joins TRBV28 to TRBJ1-1; TRBD1 might be the D (5 bases). Germline loops: CDR1 MDHEN, CDR2 SYDVKM. The CDR3 is 14 amino acids. The V end lost 2 bases, the J end lost 5 bases, and 12 bases lay between the germline ends. The CDR3 nucleotides read TGTGCCAGCAGTTTACGGGGGGTCAGGACTGAAGCTTTCTTT. Its protein product is CASSLRGVRTEAFF. Supplemented by reference TRBV28 and TRBJ1-1, the full variable domain reads DVKVTQSSRYLVKRTGEKVFLECVQDMDHENMFWYRQDPGLGLRLIYFSYDVKMKEKGDIPEGYSVSREKKERFSLILESASTNQTSMYLCASSLRGVRTEAFFGQGTRLTVV.

This clone was recorded once. The V and J genes are TRBV7-8 and TRBJ2-7; 9 bases fit TRBD2. CDR1 and CDR2 (germline): SGHVS, FQNEAQ. CDR3 size: 15 residues. V was clipped by 5 bases and J by 2 bases; unmatched bases: 7. The CDR3 region is CASSILAGPAYEQYF. The CDR3 DNA reads as TGTGCCAGCAGCATTCTAGCGGGGCCGGCCTACGAGCAGTACTTC.

The chain joins TRBV5-1 to TRBJ1-1; D is unresolved. The germline gives CDR1 SGHRS, CDR2 YFSETQ. The V and J ends lost 0 bases and 1 base respectively, with 7 bases between them. The CDR3 runs to 14 residues. The CDR3: CASSLAEGNTEAFF. CDR3 bases: TGCGCCAGCAGCTTGGCCGAGGGGAACACTGAAGCTTTCTTT.

The chain combines TRBV10-2 with TRBJ1-2; unclear D gene. Trimming pared 3 bases from V and 2 bases from J, leaving 13 bases between. Germline-derived CDR1 and CDR2 are WSHSY and SAAADI. The CDR3 runs 15 residues. CDR3 region: CASSDRRRTNYGYTF. The CDR3 DNA follows: TGCGCCAGCAGTGATCGGAGGAGAACCAACTATGGCTACACCTTC.

This sequence joins TRBV7-9 and TRBJ1-3; TRBD1 matches 7 bases. Germline V gene lookup returns CDR1 SEHNR and CDR2 FQNEAQ (reference sequence). With V trimmed by 2 bases and J by 0 bases, 7 bases remained unmatched. The CDR3 is 17 residues long. CDR3 amino acids: CASSLLLDRLSGNTIYF. The DNA of the CDR3 is TGTGCCAGCAGCTTACTCCTGGACAGGCTCTCTGGAAACACCATATATTTT.

This clone was recorded only once. The chain uses TRBV30 and TRBJ2-7; no clear D. This CDR3 contains 11 residues. Trimming stripped 0 bases from V and 6 bases from J, with 6 bases between. The V gene's germline CDR1 is GTSNPN and CDR2 SVGIG (reference sequence). CDR3 coding DNA: TGTGCCTGGAGTGTTGGGCCCGAGCAGTACTTC. Translating gives CAWSVGPEQYF.